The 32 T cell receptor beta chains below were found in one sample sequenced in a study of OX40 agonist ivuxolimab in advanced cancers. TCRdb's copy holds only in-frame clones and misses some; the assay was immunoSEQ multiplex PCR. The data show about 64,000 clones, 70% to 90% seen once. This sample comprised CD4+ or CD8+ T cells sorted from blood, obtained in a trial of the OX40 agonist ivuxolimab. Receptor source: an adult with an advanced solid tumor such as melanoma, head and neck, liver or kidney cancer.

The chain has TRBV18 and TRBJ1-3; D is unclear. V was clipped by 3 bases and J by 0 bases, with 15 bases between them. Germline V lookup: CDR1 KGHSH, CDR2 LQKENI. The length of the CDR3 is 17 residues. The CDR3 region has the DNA TGTGCCAGCTCACCCATCGGCAGACCGAGCTCTGGAAACACCATATATTTT. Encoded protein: CASSPIGRPSSGNTIYF.

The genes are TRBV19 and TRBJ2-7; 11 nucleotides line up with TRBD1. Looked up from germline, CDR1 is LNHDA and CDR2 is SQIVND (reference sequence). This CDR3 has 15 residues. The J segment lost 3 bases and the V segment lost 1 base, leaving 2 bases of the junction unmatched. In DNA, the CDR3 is TGTGCCAGTAGTATAGGTGGGACAGGGGGCTACGAGCAGTACTTC. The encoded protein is CASSIGGTGGYEQYF.

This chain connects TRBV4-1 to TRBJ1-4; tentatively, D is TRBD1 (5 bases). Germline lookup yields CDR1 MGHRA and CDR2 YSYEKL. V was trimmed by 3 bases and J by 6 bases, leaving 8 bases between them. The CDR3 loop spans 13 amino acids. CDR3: CASSHEGDEKLFF. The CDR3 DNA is TGCGCCAGCAGCCATGAAGGGGATGAAAAACTGTTTTTT.

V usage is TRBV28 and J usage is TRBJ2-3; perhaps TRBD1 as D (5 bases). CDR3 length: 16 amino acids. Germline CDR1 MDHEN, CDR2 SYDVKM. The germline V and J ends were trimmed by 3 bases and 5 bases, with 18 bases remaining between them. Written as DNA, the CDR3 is TGTGCCAGCAGTTTCTCCCCAGGGTTATCGCGAGATACGCAGTATTTT. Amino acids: CASSFSPGLSRDTQYF.

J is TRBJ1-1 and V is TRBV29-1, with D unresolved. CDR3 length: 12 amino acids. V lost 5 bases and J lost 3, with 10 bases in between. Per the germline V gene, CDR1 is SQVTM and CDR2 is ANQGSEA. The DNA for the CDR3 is TGCAGCGTTTTGGAGGTAGACACTGAAGCTTTCTTT. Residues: CSVLEVDTEAFF.

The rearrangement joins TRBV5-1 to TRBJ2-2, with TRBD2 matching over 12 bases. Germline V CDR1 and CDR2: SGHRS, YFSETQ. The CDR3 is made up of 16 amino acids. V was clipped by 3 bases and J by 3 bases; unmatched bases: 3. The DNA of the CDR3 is TGCGCCAGCAGCTCGGGACTAGCGGGCCACACCGGGGAGCTGTTTTTT. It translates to CASSSGLAGHTGELFF.

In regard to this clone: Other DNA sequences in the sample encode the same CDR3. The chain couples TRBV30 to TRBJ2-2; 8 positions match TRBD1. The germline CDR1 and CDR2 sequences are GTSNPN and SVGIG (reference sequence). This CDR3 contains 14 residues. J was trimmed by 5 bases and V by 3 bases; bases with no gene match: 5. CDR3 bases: TGTGCCTGGAGGCGGACAGGGACTACCGGGGAGCTGTTTTTT. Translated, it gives CAWRRTGTTGELFF.

This chain's CDR3 is CASSVAPGLAGAKNIQYF. CDR3 coding DNA: TGTGCCAGCAGCGTAGCCCCCGGACTAGCGGGAGCCAAAAACATTCAGTACTTC. V is TRBV9 and J is TRBJ2-4, with 11 bases identical to TRBD2. The J segment lost 0 bases and the V segment lost 0 bases, leaving 5 bases of the junction unmatched. This CDR3 region has 18 residues. Germline CDR1 SGDLS, CDR2 YYNGEE.

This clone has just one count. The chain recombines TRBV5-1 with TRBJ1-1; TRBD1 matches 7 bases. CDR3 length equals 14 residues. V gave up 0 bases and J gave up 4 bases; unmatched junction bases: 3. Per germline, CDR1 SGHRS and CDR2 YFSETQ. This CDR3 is CASSLASGGTEAFF. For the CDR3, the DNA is TGCGCCAGCAGCTTGGCTTCAGGGGGCACTGAAGCTTTCTTT.

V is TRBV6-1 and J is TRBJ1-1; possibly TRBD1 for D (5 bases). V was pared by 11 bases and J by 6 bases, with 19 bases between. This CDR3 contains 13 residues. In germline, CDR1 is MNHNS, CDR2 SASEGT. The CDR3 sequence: CASHGGRGSEAFF. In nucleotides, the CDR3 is TGTGCCTCACACGGGGGACGCGGGTCTGAAGCTTTCTTT.

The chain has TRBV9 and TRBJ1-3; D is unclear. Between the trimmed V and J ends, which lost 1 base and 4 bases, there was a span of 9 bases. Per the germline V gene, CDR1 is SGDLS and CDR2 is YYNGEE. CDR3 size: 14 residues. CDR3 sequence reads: CASSVSRTGNTIYF. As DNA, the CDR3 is TGTGCCAGCAGCGTATCCAGGACCGGAAACACCATATATTTT. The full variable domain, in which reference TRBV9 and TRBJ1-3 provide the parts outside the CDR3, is DSGVTQTPKHLITATGQRVTLRCSPRSGDLSVYWYQQSLDQGLQFLIQYYNGEERAKGNILERFSAQQFPDLHSELNLSSLELGDSALYFCASSVSRTGNTIYFGEGSWLTVV.

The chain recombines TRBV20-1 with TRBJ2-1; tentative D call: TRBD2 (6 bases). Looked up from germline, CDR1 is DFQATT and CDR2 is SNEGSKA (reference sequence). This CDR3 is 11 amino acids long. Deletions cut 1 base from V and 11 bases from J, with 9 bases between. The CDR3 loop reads CSARAGVKQFF. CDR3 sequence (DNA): TGCAGTGCTAGAGCGGGAGTAAAGCAGTTCTTC.

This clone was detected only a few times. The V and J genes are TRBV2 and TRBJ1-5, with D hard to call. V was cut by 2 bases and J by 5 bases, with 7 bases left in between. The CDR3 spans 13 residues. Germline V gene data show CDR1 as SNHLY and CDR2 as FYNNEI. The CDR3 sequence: CASSESGYQPQHF. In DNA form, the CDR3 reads TGTGCCAGCAGTGAATCGGGTTATCAGCCCCAGCATTTT. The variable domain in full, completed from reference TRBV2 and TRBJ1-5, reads EPEVTQTPSHQVTQMGQEVILRCVPISNHLYFYWYRQILGQKVEFLVSFYNNEISEKSEIFDDQFSVERPDGSNFTLKIRSTKLEDSAMYFCASSESGYQPQHFGDGTRLSIL.

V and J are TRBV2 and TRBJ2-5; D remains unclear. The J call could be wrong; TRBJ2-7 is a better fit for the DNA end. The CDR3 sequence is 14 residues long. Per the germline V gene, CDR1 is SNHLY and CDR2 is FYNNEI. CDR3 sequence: CASSEELNSYEQYF. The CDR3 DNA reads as TGTGCCAGCAGTGAAGAACTGAACTCCTACGAGCAGTACTTC.

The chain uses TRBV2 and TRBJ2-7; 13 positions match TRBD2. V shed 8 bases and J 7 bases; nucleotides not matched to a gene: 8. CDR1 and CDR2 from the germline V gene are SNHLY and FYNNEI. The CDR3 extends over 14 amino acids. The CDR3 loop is CASRRTSGSGEQYF. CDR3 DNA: TGTGCCAGCCGCCGGACTAGCGGGAGTGGTGAGCAGTACTTC.

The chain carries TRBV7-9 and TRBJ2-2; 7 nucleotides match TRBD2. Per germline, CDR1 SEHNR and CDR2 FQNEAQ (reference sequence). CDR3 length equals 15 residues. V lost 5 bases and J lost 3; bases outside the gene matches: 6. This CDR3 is CASSEETSYTGELFF. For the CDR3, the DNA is TGTGCCAGCAGCGAAGAGACTAGCTACACCGGGGAGCTGTTTTTT.

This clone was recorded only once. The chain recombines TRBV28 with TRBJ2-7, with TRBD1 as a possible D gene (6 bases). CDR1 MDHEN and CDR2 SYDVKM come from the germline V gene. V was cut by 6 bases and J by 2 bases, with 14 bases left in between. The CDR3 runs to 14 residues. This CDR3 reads CASRNRVGPYEQYF. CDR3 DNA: TGTGCCAGCAGAAACAGGGTAGGCCCCTACGAGCAGTACTTC.

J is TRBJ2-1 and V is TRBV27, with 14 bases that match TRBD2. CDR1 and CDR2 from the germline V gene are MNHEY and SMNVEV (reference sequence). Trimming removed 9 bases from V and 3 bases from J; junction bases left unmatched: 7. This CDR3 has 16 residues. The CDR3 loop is CASNRLAGGGYNEQFF. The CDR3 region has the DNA TGTGCCAGTAATCGACTAGCGGGAGGGGGCTACAATGAGCAGTTCTTC.

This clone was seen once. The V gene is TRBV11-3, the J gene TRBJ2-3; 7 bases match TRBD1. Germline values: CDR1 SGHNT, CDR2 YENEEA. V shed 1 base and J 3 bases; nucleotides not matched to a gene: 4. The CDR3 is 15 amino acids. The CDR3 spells CASSLGQGDTDTQYF. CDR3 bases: TGTGCCAGCAGCTTAGGGCAGGGGGATACAGATACGCAGTATTTT.

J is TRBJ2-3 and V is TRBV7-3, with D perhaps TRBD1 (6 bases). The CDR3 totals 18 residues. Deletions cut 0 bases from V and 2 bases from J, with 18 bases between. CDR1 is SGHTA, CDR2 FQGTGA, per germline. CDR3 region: CASSLTGGSGLNTDTQYF. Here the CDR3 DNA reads TGTGCCAGCAGCTTAACAGGGGGTTCCGGATTAAACACAGATACGCAGTATTTT.

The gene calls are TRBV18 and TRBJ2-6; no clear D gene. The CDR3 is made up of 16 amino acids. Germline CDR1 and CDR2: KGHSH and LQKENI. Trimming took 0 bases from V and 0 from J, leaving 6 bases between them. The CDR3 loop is CASSPPEHSGANVLTF. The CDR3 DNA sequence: TGTGCCAGCTCACCACCGGAGCACTCTGGGGCCAACGTCCTGACTTTC.

CDR3 DNA sequence: TGTGCCAGCAGCCAAGGGTGGGGGGCCCACACAGATACGCAGTATTTT. Translating gives CASSQGWGAHTDTQYF. The chain carries TRBV4-2 and TRBJ2-3; the D gene could be TRBD1 or TRBD2 (6 bases each). The V and J ends lost 1 base and 2 bases respectively, with 13 bases between them. The CDR3 runs to 16 residues. In germline, CDR1 is LGHNA, CDR2 YNFKEQ.

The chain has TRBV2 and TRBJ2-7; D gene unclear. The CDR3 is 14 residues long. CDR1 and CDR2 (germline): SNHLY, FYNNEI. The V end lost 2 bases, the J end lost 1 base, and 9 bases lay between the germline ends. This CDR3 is CASSEQSMSYEQYF. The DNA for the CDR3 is TGTGCCAGCAGTGAACAGTCAATGTCCTACGAGCAGTACTTC.

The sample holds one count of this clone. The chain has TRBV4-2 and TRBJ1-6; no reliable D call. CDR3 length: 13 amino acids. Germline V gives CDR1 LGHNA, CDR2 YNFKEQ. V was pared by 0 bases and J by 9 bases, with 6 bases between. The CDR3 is CASSQDKGSPLHF. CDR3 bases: TGTGCCAGCAGCCAAGATAAGGGTTCACCCCTCCACTTT.

The CDR3 DNA reads TGTGCCAGCAGCTTACGGGGAACAAATAATGAAAAACTGTTTTTT. Protein product: CASSLRGTNNEKLFF. The rearrangement links TRBV11-2 to TRBJ1-4; D ambiguous. This CDR3 comprises 15 residues. Germline assignment: CDR1 SGHAT and CDR2 FQNNGV. V lost 2 bases, J lost 4 bases, and 11 bases lay in between. Using reference TRBV11-2 and TRBJ1-4 for the parts outside the CDR3, the full variable domain is EAGVAQSPRYKIIEKRQSVAFWCNPISGHATLYWYQQILGQGPKLLIQFQNNGVVDDSQLPKDRFSAERLKGVDSTLKIQPAKLEDSAVYLCASSLRGTNNEKLFFGSGTQLSVL.

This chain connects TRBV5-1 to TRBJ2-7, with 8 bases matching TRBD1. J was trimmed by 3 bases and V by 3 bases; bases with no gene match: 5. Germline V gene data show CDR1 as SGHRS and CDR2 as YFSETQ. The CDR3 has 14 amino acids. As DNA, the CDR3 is TGCGCCAGCAGCTCCCGACAGGGGAACTACGAGCAGTACTTC. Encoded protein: CASSSRQGNYEQYF.

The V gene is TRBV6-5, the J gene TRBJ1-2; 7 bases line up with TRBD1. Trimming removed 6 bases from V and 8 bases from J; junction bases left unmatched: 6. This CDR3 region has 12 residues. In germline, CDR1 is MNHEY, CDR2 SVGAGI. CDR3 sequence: CASSQTGLGYTF. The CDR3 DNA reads TGTGCCAGCAGCCAGACAGGGCTGGGCTACACCTTC.

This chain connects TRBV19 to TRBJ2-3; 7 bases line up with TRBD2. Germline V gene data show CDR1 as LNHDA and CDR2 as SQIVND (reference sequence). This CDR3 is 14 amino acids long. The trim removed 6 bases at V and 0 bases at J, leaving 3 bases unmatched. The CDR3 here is CASRTGLSTDTQYF. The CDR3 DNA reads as TGTGCCAGTAGGACGGGACTAAGCACAGATACGCAGTATTTT.

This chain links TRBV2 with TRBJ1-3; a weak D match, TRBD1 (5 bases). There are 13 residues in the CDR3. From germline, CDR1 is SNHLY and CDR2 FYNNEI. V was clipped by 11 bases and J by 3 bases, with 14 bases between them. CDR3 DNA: TGTGCCTCCTCAGGGTCACTTGGAAACACCATATATTTT. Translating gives CASSGSLGNTIYF. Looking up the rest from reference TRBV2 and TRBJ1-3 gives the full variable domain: EPEVTQTPSHQVTQMGQEVILRCVPISNHLYFYWYRQILGQKVEFLVSFYNNEISEKSEIFDDQFSVERPDGSNFTLKIRSTKLEDSAMYFCASSGSLGNTIYFGEGSWLTVV.

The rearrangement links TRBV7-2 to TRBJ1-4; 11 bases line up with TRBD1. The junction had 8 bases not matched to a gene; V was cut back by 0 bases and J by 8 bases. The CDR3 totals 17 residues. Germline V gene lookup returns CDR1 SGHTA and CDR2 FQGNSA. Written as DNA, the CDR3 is TGTGCCAGCAGCTTAGCGCCAGGGACAGGGGGTAGGGAAAAACTGTTTTTT. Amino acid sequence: CASSLAPGTGGREKLFF.

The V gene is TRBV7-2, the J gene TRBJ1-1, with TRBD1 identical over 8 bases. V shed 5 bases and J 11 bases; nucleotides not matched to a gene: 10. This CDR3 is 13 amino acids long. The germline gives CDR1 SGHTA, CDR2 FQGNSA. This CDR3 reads CASSPRDRGGAFF. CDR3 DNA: TGTGCCAGCAGCCCGCGAGACAGGGGAGGCGCTTTCTTT.

The DNA of the CDR3 is TGTGCCAGTAGTATGGTGACGACAGGGTCTGGAAACACCATATATTTT. Its protein product is CASSMVTTGSGNTIYF. This chain joins TRBV19 and TRBJ1-3; 7 bases are shared with TRBD1. Germline V gene sequence: CDR1 LNHDA, CDR2 SQIVND (reference sequence). This CDR3 has 16 residues. V lost 3 bases, J lost 1 base, and 6 bases stayed unmatched.